Following are 8 T cell receptor beta chains from one sample sequenced in a study of blood T cells in healthy people across ages. With a J-beta primer mix and a sample-barcoded 5' primer, a second PCR ran about 6 to 11 cycles. TCRdb recomputed calls from the 5' RACE reads with MiXCR, one row per CDR3 protein. The repertoire holds just under 900,000 distinct CDR3 sequences, with under 30% as singletons. Sequenced input: blood. The receptors here all came from a woman at least 80 years old in good health.

At least ten counts were recorded for this clonotype. V is TRBV7-8 and J is TRBJ1-5; D is perhaps TRBD1 (5 bases). The length of the CDR3 is 16 residues. CDR1 is SGHVS, CDR2 FQNEAQ, per germline. V lost 1 base and J 0 bases, leaving 10 bases between the germline ends. The DNA of the CDR3 is TGTGCCAGCAGCTTAGGACGGGGGAATAGCAATCAGCCCCAGCATTTT. Its protein is CASSLGRGNSNQPQHF.

About this clonotype itself: One base away lies a much larger clone, so this may be a sequencing read error. This sequence joins TRBV6-5 and TRBJ2-3, with 8 bases matching TRBD2. The CDR3 extends over 16 amino acids. From germline, CDR1 is MNHEY and CDR2 SVGAGI. The CDR3 coding sequence is TGTACCAGCAGTTACAGGGCGGGGGGATTGATAGATACGCAGTATTTT. It is translated as CTSSYRAGGLIDTQYF.

This clonotype was seen at least ten times. The chain employs TRBV20-1 and TRBJ1-2, with D perhaps matching TRBD1 (6 bases). The CDR3 covers 13 residues. With 2 bases removed from V and 2 bases from J, the gap between germline ends came to 9 bases. In germline, CDR1 is DFQATT, CDR2 SNEGSKA (reference sequence). The CDR3, as DNA: TGCAGTGCTAGACAGCAGGGGAACTATGGCTACACCTTC. This translates into CSARQQGNYGYTF.

This clonotype was observed a handful of times. V gene TRBV5-1 combines with J gene TRBJ2-7; 13 bases are shared with TRBD2. V lost 5 bases to trimming and J lost 0 bases; unmatched junction nucleotides: 8. CDR1 is SGHRS, CDR2 YFSETQ, per germline. The CDR3 covers 17 residues. CDR3 in amino acids: CASSRGRTSGSSYEQYF. As DNA, the CDR3 is TGCGCCAGCAGTCGAGGGAGGACTAGCGGGAGCTCCTACGAGCAGTACTTC.

This clonotype was detected ten times or more. This chain joins TRBV7-9 and TRBJ1-1; the match to TRBD1 covers 7 bases. V was clipped by 5 bases and J by 7 bases; unmatched bases: 13. This CDR3 spans 15 amino acids. Looked up from germline, CDR1 is SEHNR and CDR2 is FQNEAQ (reference sequence). The DNA of the CDR3 is TGTGCCAGCAGCCAAGGAGAGACAGGGAATTATGAAGCTTTCTTT. Its translation: CASSQGETGNYEAFF.

This clonotype was counted ten times or more. The chain couples TRBV10-2 to TRBJ2-7; D remains unclear. The CDR3 extends over 14 amino acids. Looked up from germline, CDR1 is WSHSY and CDR2 is SAAADI. Deletions cut 0 bases from V and 2 bases from J, with 8 bases between. CDR3 sequence: CASSESGRTYEQYF. In DNA, the CDR3 is TGCGCCAGCAGTGAGTCGGGCCGTACCTACGAGCAGTACTTC.

This clonotype was observed a few times. This could be a read error, since a much larger clone is one nucleotide away. The chain joins TRBV7-2 to TRBJ2-5, with 9 bases that match TRBD2. CDR1 is SGHTA and CDR2 is FQGNSA in the germline V gene. The trim removed 5 bases at V and 11 bases at J, leaving 18 bases unmatched. The CDR3 totals 16 residues. CDR3 amino acids: CASSLKAGGQLGEQYF. The CDR3 bases are TGTGCCAGCAGCCTTAAAGCGGGGGGCCAATTAGGGGAGCAGTACTTC.

This clonotype was seen at least ten times. The chain couples TRBV5-1 to TRBJ1-1; unclear D gene. The CDR3 consists of 13 residues. Germline V gene sequence: CDR1 SGHRS, CDR2 YFSETQ. The V and J ends lost 1 base and 6 bases respectively, with 10 bases between them. CDR3 protein: CASSLRVGAEAFF. CDR3 nucleotides: TGCGCCAGCAGCTTGAGGGTGGGCGCTGAAGCTTTCTTT.